This entry lists 20 T cell receptor beta chains sequenced from one sample in a study of shared clonotypes between healthy human individuals. Profiling relied on immunoSEQ multiplex PCR, and the TCRdb table lists in-frame clones only, not all of them. The data contain about 2.4 million clones, around nine tenths of them singletons. The sequenced sample consisted of naive CD4+ T cells sorted from blood. Subset: CD45RA+ positively selected. These TCRs come from a man aged 18 to 35 in good health.

This chain connects TRBV7-2 to TRBJ1-5; 8 nucleotides align to TRBD1. Germline V gene lookup returns CDR1 SGHTA and CDR2 FQGNSA. After removal of 4 bases from V and 6 bases from J, the junction contained 2 bases not matched to a gene. The CDR3 covers 13 residues. Here the CDR3 reads CASSSDRVQPQHF. The CDR3 bases are TGTGCCAGCAGCTCGGACAGGGTTCAGCCCCAGCATTTT.

V is TRBV5-4 and J is TRBJ2-3; no definite D call. The length of the CDR3 is 12 residues. Germline CDR1 reads SGHNT; CDR2 reads YYREEE (reference sequence). V lost 4 bases to trimming and J lost 3 bases, with 6 bases between them. In DNA form, the CDR3 reads TGTGCCAGCAGCGTTCATACAGATACGCAGTATTTT. Translation: CASSVHTDTQYF.

This rearrangement joins TRBV15 to TRBJ2-5; weak D call: TRBD1 (6 bases). CDR3 size: 13 residues. Germline loops: CDR1 LNHNV, CDR2 YYDKDF (reference sequence). V lost 5 bases and J lost 3, with 10 bases in between. Written as DNA, the CDR3 is TGTGCCACCAGCGTCCAGGGGAAAGAGACCCAGTACTTC. Protein sequence: CATSVQGKETQYF.

The chain couples TRBV10-2 to TRBJ1-1; no clear D. V lost 6 bases to trimming and J lost 8 bases, with 10 bases between them. Looked up from germline, CDR1 is WSHSY and CDR2 is SAAADI. CDR3 size: 11 residues. CDR3 nucleotides: TGCGCCAGCAGCGCAGTCTCCGAAGCTTTCTTT. It specifies CASSAVSEAFF.

To note about this clone: Different DNA sequences within this sample yield the same CDR3. This chain uses TRBV6-5 with TRBJ2-2; 8 bases match TRBD1. The CDR3 is 14 residues long. The germline gives CDR1 MNHEY, CDR2 SVGAGI. J was trimmed by 1 base and V by 6 bases; bases with no gene match: 1. Here the CDR3 reads CASSGTGNTGELFF. In DNA, the CDR3 is TGTGCCAGCAGCGGGACAGGGAACACCGGGGAGCTGTTTTTT.

The CDR3 protein is CASRSDIGTGELFF. CDR3 coding DNA: TGTGCCAGCCGGTCGGACATAGGCACCGGGGAGCTGTTTTTT. The rearrangement joins TRBV6-4 to TRBJ2-2; weak D call: TRBD1 (5 bases). CDR3 length: 14 residues. With 8 bases removed from V and 4 bases from J, the gap between germline ends came to 14 bases. Germline V gives CDR1 MRHNA, CDR2 SNTAGT.

This clone was seen only once. CDR3 protein: CASSETPGTTLAKNIQYF. CDR3 in DNA: TGTGCCAGCAGTGAAACCCCCGGGACAACTCTAGCCAAAAACATTCAGTACTTC. The chain carries TRBV25-1 and TRBJ2-4, with D perhaps matching TRBD1 (6 bases). This CDR3 spans 18 amino acids. Between the trimmed V and J ends, which lost 2 bases and 0 bases, there was a span of 17 bases. Germline CDR1 reads MGHDK; CDR2 reads SYGVNS.

This chain joins TRBV30 and TRBJ2-3; 7 positions agree with TRBD1. V gave up 3 bases and J gave up 2 bases; unmatched junction bases: 14. Germline V gives CDR1 GTSNPN, CDR2 SVGIG (reference sequence). The CDR3 length is 17 residues. In DNA form, the CDR3 reads TGTGCCTGGAGCCCGAAGGGGGCAGGGGGTTTCACAGATACGCAGTATTTT. This translates into CAWSPKGAGGFTDTQYF.

The genes are TRBV18 and TRBJ2-7; D remains ambiguous. The CDR3 is 12 residues long. V was shortened by 1 base and J by 8 bases, with 9 bases between the two germline ends. Germline V gene data show CDR1 as KGHSH and CDR2 as LQKENI. The CDR3 spells CASSPQGSKQYF. The CDR3 coding sequence is TGTGCCAGCTCACCACAAGGGTCTAAGCAGTACTTC.

This clone is a singleton in its sample. The DNA for the CDR3 is TGTGCCAGCTCACTAAACACCCCCAGGAGCTATGGCTACACCTTC. This gives the protein CASSLNTPRSYGYTF. This chain joins TRBV18 and TRBJ1-2, with D uncertain. V gave up 4 bases and J gave up 4 bases, with 16 bases separating them. This CDR3 has 15 residues. CDR1 KGHSH and CDR2 LQKENI come from the germline V gene.

Written as DNA, the CDR3 is TGTGCCAGCCACCAACTAGCGAGCTCCTACAATGAGCAGTTCTTC. This codes for CASHQLASSYNEQFF. The chain has TRBV27 and TRBJ2-1; 7 bases map to TRBD2. J lost 0 bases, V lost 8 bases, and 7 bases had no gene match. The CDR3 length is 15 residues. CDR1 and CDR2 from the germline V gene are MNHEY and SMNVEV (reference sequence).

The rearrangement links TRBV5-1 to TRBJ1-2, with unresolved D. Germline V gene sequence: CDR1 SGHRS, CDR2 YFSETQ. This CDR3 is 13 amino acids long. V was shortened by 4 bases and J by 0 bases, with 7 bases between the two germline ends. The CDR3 is CASSGGTNYGYTF. CDR3 in DNA: TGCGCCAGCAGCGGAGGGACTAACTATGGCTACACCTTC. Supplemented by reference TRBV5-1 and TRBJ1-2, the full variable domain reads KAGVTQTPRYLIKTRGQQVTLSCSPISGHRSVSWYQQTPGQGLQFLFEYFSETQRNKGNFPGRFSGRQFSNSRSEMNVSTLELGDSALYLCASSGGTNYGYTFGSGTRLTVV.

The chain carries TRBV19 and TRBJ1-3, with 8 bases fitting TRBD1. J lost 2 bases, V lost 11 bases, and 8 bases had no gene match. Germline lookup yields CDR1 LNHDA and CDR2 SQIVND (reference sequence). This CDR3 region has 14 residues. The DNA for the CDR3 is TGTGCCGTCGCGACAGGGGCCGCTGGAAACACCATATATTTT. Its protein product is CAVATGAAGNTIYF.

The chain is built from TRBV27 and TRBJ1-1, with a tentative D call TRBD1 (5 bases). CDR1 and CDR2 from the germline V gene are MNHEY and SMNVEV (reference sequence). The CDR3 is 15 residues long. Between the trimmed V and J ends, which lost 7 bases and 7 bases, there was a span of 22 bases. The chain's CDR3 is CASTLRTNRGSEAFF. The CDR3 DNA is TGTGCCAGCACCCTTCGAACAAATAGGGGAAGTGAAGCTTTCTTT.

This clone was recorded only once. The identical CDR3 is also encoded by other nucleotide sequences in the sample. The chain couples TRBV10-3 to TRBJ1-3; the D is unclear. Germline loops: CDR1 ENHRY, CDR2 SYGVKD. This CDR3 region has 14 residues. V was cut by 3 bases and J by 0 bases, with 6 bases left in between. CDR3 sequence reads: CAISDSSSGNTIYF. The CDR3 DNA is TGTGCCATCAGTGACAGTAGCTCTGGAAACACCATATATTTT.

The V gene is TRBV18, the J gene TRBJ2-1, with TRBD1 matching over 8 bases. Germline CDR1 and CDR2: KGHSH and LQKENI. The CDR3 runs 14 residues. The J segment lost 4 bases and the V segment lost 5 bases, leaving 4 bases of the junction unmatched. The CDR3 reads CASSAGQEYNEQFF. CDR3 nucleotide sequence: TGTGCCAGCTCAGCGGGACAGGAATACAATGAGCAGTTCTTC.

The table lists this clone with a count of one. This chain uses TRBV10-1 with TRBJ1-1, with TRBD1 identical over 9 bases. Germline V CDR1 and CDR2: WNHNN, SYGVQD (reference sequence). The length of the CDR3 is 15 residues. V was clipped by 0 bases and J by 5 bases; unmatched bases: 4. The CDR3 is CASSESTGGATEAFF. In DNA form, the CDR3 reads TGCGCCAGCAGTGAGTCAACAGGGGGCGCAACTGAAGCTTTCTTT.

The genes are TRBV25-1 and TRBJ2-5; D gene uncertain. Trimming took off 3 bases at V and 6 bases at J, with 14 bases between the two ends. The CDR3 consists of 14 residues. From germline, CDR1 is MGHDK and CDR2 SYGVNS. Here the CDR3 reads CASSDLGDVKTQYF. The CDR3 coding sequence is TGTGCCAGCAGTGACCTTGGGGATGTAAAGACCCAGTACTTC.

About this clone itself: Since a much larger clone is just one base distant, this may be a read error. The chain is built from TRBV11-1 and TRBJ2-7; no clear D. This CDR3 contains 11 residues. The V end was cut by 5 bases, the J end by 1 base, with 3 bases between. CDR1 SGHAT and CDR2 FQDESV come from the germline V gene (reference sequence). DNA for the CDR3: TGTGCCAGCAGCCCGTCCTACGAGCAGTACTTC. Translated: CASSPSYEQYF.

The chain has TRBV7-2 and TRBJ2-1, with D possibly TRBD2 on 5 matching bases. The germline V gene has CDR1 SGHTA and CDR2 FQGNSA. The CDR3 sequence is 14 residues long. Trimming shortened V by 2 bases and J by 5 bases, and 10 bases separated the two germline ends. CDR3 coding DNA: TGTGCCAGCAGCTTAAGGGTCGGGAACAATGAGCAGTTCTTC. This codes for CASSLRVGNNEQFF.